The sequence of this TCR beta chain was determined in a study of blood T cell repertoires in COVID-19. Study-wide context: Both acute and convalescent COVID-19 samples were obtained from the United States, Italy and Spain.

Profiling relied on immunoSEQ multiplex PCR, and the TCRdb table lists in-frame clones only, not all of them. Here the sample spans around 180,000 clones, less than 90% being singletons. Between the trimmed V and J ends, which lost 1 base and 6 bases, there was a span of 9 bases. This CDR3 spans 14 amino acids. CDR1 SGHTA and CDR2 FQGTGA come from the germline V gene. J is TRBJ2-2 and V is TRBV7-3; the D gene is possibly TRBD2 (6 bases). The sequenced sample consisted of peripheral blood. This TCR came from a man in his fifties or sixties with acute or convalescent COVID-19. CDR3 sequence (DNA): TGTGCCAGCAGCTTAAGCTTAGCGGCCGGGGAGCTGTTTTTT. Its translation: CASSLSLAAGELFF.